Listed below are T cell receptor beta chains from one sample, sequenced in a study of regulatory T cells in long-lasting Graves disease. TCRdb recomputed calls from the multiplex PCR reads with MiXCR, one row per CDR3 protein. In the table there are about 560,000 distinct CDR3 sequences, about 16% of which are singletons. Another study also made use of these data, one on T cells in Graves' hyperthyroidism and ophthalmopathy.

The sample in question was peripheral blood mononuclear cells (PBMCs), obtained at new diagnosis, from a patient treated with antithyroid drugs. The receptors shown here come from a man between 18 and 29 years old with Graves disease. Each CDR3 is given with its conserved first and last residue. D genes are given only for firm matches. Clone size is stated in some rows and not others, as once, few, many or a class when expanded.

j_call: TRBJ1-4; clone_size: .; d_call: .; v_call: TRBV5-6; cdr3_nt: TGTGCCAGCAGCTTCGGGTTCACTAATGAAAAACTGTTTTTT; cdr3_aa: CASSFGFTNEKLFF
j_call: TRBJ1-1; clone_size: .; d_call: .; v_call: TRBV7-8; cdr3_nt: TGTGCCAGCAGCTTAGACGTGGGGAACACTGAAGCTTTCTTT; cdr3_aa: CASSLDVGNTEAFF
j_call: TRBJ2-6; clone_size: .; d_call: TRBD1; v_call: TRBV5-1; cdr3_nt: TGCGCCAGCAGCGGGACAGGGGACCCCGGGGCCAACGTCCTGACTTTC; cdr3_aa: CASSGTGDPGANVLTF
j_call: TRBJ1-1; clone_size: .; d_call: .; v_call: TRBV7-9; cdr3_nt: TGTGCCAGCAGCTTAGGGGGGACTAAGAACACTGAAGCTTTCTTT; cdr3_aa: CASSLGGTKNTEAFF
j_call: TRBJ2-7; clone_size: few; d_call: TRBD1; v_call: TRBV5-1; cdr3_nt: TGCGCCAGCAGCCCGAGGGGGCGGCAGGGGTATGGCGAGCAGTACTTC; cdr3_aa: CASSPRGRQGYGEQYF
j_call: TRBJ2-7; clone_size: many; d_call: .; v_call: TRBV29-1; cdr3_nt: TGCAGCGTTTCCGGACAGCATACCTACGAGCAGTACTTC; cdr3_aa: CSVSGQHTYEQYF
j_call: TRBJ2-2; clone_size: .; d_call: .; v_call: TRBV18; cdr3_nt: TGTGCCAGCTCACCACAGGCGGGGAACACCGGGGAGCTGTTTTTT; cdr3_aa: CASSPQAGNTGELFF
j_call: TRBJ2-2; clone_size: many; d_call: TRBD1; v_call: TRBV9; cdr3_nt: TGTGCCAGCAGCGCCCGACAGGGAAACACCGGGGAGCTGTTTTTT; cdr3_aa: CASSARQGNTGELFF
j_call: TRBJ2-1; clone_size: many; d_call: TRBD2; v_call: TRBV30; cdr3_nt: TGTGCCTGCTCCGGAACTAGCGGGGCCAATGAGCAGTTCTTC; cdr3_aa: CACSGTSGANEQFF
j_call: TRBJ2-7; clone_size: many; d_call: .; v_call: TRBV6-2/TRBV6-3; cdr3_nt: TGTGCCAGCAGTTATTACCCCACGGGCGAGCAGTACTTC; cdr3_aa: CASSYYPTGEQYF
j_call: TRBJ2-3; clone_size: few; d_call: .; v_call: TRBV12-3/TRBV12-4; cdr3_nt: TGTGCCAGCAGTTTAGGGTCTCCCCCGACGCAGTATTTT; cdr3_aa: CASSLGSPPTQYF
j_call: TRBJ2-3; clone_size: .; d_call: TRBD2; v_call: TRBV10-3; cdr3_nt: TGTGCCATCAGTGAGTCGGGCGGCGGGAGGGGAGATACGCAGTATTTT; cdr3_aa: CAISESGGGRGDTQYF
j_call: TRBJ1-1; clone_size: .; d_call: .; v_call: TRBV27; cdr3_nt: TGTGCCAGCAGGAGCGGTTTCGTGGACACTGAAGCTTTCTTT; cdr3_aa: CASRSGFVDTEAFF
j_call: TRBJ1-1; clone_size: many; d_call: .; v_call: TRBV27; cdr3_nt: TGTGCCAGCAGTTTATTCGCAGGCATGAACACTGAAGCTTTCTTT; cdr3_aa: CASSLFAGMNTEAFF
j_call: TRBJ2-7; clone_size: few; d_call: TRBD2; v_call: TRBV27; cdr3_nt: TGTGCCAGCAGTGCGGGACTAGCGGGAAACGAGCAGTACTTC; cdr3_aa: CASSAGLAGNEQYF
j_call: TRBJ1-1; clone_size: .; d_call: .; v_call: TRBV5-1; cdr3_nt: TGCGCCAGCAGCGTGACCGGGACGGGGAACACTGAAGCTTTCTTT; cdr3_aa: CASSVTGTGNTEAFF
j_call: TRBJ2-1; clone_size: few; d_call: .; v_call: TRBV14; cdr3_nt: TGTGCCAGCAGCCAAGATAGGCTAGCGAACAATGAGCAGTTCTTC; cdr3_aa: CASSQDRLANNEQFF
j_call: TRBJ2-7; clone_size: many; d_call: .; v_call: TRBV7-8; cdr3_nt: TGTGCCTCAGCCAAGGTGGGAACCTACGAGCAGTACTTC; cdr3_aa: CASAKVGTYEQYF
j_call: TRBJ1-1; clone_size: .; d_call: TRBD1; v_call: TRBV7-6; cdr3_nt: TGTGCCAGCAGCCCGGGACAGTTAGGGGGGGACACTGAAGCTTTCTTT; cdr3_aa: CASSPGQLGGDTEAFF
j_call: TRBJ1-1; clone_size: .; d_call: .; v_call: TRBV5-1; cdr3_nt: TGCGCCAGCAGCTTGGAGTCCTACCGTGAAGCTTTCTTT; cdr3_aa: CASSLESYREAFF
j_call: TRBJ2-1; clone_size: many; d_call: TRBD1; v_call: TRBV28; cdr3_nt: TGTGCCAGCAGTTGGACAGGGGGGGCGGCGGGAGTGGGTGAGCAGTTCTTC; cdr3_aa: CASSWTGGAAGVGEQFF
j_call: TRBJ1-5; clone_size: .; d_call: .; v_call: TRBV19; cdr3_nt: TGTGCCAGTAATAACAGGGAACCCCTTTCCAATCAGCCCCAGCATTTT; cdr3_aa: CASNNREPLSNQPQHF
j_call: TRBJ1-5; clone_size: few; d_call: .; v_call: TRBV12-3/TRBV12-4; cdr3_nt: TGTGCCAGCAACGCTTCCCCTGGGGGGGCTCAGCCCCAGCATTTT; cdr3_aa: CASNASPGGAQPQHF
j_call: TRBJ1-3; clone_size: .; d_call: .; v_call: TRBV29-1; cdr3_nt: TGCAGCGGTACCCGGGGGTCTGGAAACACCATATATTTT; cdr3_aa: CSGTRGSGNTIYF
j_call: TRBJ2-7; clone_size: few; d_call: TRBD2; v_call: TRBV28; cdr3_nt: TGTGCCACCCAGCCGCCGGGACTAGCACTCGAGCAGTACTTC; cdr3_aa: CATQPPGLALEQYF
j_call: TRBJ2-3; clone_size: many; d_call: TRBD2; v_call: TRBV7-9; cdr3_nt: TGTGCCAGCAGGGCTACGACTAGCGGGAGGGCAGATACGCAGTATTTT; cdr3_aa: CASRATTSGRADTQYF
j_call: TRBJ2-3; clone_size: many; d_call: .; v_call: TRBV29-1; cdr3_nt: TGCAGCGTTGAAGGTGGATTGAGGGGGAGTGGAGATACGCAGTATTTT; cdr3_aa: CSVEGGLRGSGDTQYF
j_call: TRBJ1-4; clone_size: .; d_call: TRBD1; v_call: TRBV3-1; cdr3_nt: TGTGCCAGCAGTCAGAACAGGGGGCGTGAAAAACTGTTTTTT; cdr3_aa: CASSQNRGREKLFF
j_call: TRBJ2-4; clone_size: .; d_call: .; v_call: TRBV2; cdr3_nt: .; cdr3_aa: CASILDRVKNIQYF
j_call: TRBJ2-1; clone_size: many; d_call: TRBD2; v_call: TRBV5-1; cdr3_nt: TGCGCCAGCAGCTTGTCGCCCTCGGCTAGCGGGAACAATGAGCAGTTCTTC; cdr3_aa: CASSLSPSASGNNEQFF
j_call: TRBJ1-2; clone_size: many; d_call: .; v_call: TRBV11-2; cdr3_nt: TGTGCCAGCAGCGAAAATGGTTATGGCTACACCTTC; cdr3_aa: CASSENGYGYTF
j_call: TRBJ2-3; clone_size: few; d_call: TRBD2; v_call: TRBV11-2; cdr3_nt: TGTGCCAGCAGCTACAGACTAGCAGCAGGCACAGATACGCAGTATTTT; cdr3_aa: CASSYRLAAGTDTQYF
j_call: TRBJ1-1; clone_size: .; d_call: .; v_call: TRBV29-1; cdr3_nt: TGCAGCGTGTCCCCTGACGCCGTGAACACTGAAGCTTTCTTT; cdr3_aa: CSVSPDAVNTEAFF
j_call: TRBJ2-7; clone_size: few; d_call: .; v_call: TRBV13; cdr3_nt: TGTGCCAGCAGCTACACCGCGGGCTTAGCCTACGAGCAGTACTTC; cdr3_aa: CASSYTAGLAYEQYF
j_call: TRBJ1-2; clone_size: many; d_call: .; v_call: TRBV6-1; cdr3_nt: TGTGCCAGCAGTGAAGGCCGGTTCTATGGCTACACCTTC; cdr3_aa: CASSEGRFYGYTF
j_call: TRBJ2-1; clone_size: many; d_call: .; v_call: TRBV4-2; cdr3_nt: TGTGCCAGCAGCCAAATGGTAGCGGCCAGAAATGAGCAGTTCTTC; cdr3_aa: CASSQMVAARNEQFF
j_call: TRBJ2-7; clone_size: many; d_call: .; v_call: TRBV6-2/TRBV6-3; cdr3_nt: TGTGCCAGCAGCTGGGGGGATACCTACGAGCAGTACTTC; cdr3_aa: CASSWGDTYEQYF
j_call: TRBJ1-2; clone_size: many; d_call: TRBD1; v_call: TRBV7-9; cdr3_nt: TGTGCCAGCAGCCCCGACAGGGTCTTTAACTATGGCTACACCTTC; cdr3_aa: CASSPDRVFNYGYTF
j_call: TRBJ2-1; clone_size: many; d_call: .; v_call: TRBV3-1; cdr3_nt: TGTGCCAGCAGCCCCCAGGGGAGGAACTACAATGAGCAGTTCTTC; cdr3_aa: CASSPQGRNYNEQFF
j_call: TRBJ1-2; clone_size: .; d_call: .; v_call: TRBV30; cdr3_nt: TGTGCCTGGAGTGTACCCCACGGGAACTGTGGCTACACCTTC; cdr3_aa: CAWSVPHGNCGYTF
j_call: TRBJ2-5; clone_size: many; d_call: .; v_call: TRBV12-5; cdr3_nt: TGTGCTAGTGGGAAGGGGGACTCCGAGGGAGAGACCCAGTACTTC; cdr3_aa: CASGKGDSEGETQYF
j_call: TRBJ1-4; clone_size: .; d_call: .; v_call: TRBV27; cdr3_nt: TGTGCCAGCAGTTTTTCGGACAGCCAAAAACTGTTTTTT; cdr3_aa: CASSFSDSQKLFF
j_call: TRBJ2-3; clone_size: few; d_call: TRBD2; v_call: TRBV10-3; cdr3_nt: TGTGCCATCAGGCCTAGCGGGGGCACAGATACGCAGTATTTT; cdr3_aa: CAIRPSGGTDTQYF
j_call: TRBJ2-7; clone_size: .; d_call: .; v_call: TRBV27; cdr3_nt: TGTGCCAGCAGCGGACGTCAGGGTTGGGACGAGCAGTACTTC; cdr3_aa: CASSGRQGWDEQYF
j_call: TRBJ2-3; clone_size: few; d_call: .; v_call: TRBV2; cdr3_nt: TGTGCCAGCAGGGACCCCCTCGGTCTAGCGTCTAGCACAGATACGCAGTATTTT; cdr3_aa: CASRDPLGLASSTDTQYF